This is a list of T cell receptor beta chains from one sample in a study of T cell responses to AZD1222 COVID-19 vaccine. Using immunoSEQ multiplex PCR, the repertoire was profiled, and TCRdb retains in-frame clones only, with some absent. The sample shows 150,000 to 180,000 clones, about nine tenths of them seen only once. This specimen consisted of peripheral blood, obtained on day 0 of AZD1222 vaccination. All receptors come from an adult in good health. Each CDR3 is given with its conserved first and last residue. The order of the fields is D gene, J gene, V gene, CDR3 DNA, CDR3 protein. D genes are given only for firm matches.

TRBD1,TRBJ1-1,TRBV7-8,TGTGCCAGCAGCTTGTATTTACAGGGGGCGTTGAACACTGAAGCTTTCTTT,CASSLYLQGALNTEAFF
-,TRBJ1-6,TRBV5-4,TGTGCCAGCAGCCTGAGAGGGGTTAATTCACCCCTCCACTTT,CASSLRGVNSPLHF
-,TRBJ1-1,TRBV7-6,TGTGCCAGCAGCTCCCCCGTTGGGGTTAGGGGGAACACTGAAGCTTTCTTT,CASSSPVGVRGNTEAFF
TRBD1,TRBJ2-1,TRBV5-1,TGCGCCAGCAGCCCCCAGGGGACAGGGGCCAACAATGAGCAGTTCTTC,CASSPQGTGANNEQFF
-,TRBJ2-7,TRBV18,TGTGCCAGCTCACCTCAAGGTCATTATACCTACGAGCAGTACTTC,CASSPQGHYTYEQYF
TRBD1,TRBJ2-3,TRBV15,TGTGCCACCTCGCGGGGACAGGGCACAGATACGCAGTATTTT,CATSRGQGTDTQYF
-,TRBJ2-1,TRBV7-8,TGTGCCAGCAGCTTATCAGTTCGGGGGAGCTCCTACAATGAGCAGTTCTTC,CASSLSVRGSSYNEQFF
-,TRBJ2-5,TRBV5-4,TGTGCCAGCAGCCCGGGACCTGCCAGGGAGACCCAGTACTTC,CASSPGPARETQYF
-,TRBJ2-3,TRBV7-9,TGTGCCAGCAGCTTAGTAGTTGCTGGGGCAGATACGCAGTATTTT,CASSLVVAGADTQYF
-,TRBJ2-7,TRBV5-1,TGCGCCAGCAGCCCCTCGATCAGGTCCGGCGAGCAGTACTTC,CASSPSIRSGEQYF
-,TRBJ2-2,TRBV2,TGTGCCAGCAGTAACACCGGGGAGCTGTTTTTT,CASSNTGELFF
-,TRBJ2-5,TRBV5-1,TGCGCCAGCAGTTCCAGCACGTCCCAAGAGACCCAGTACTTC,CASSSSTSQETQYF
-,TRBJ1-1,TRBV25-1,TGTGCCAGCAGTGATACGGGGCGGACTACTGAAGCTTTCTTT,CASSDTGRTTEAFF